Listed below are T cell receptor beta chains from one sample, sequenced in a study of CD4 T cells in relation to SARS-CoV-2 and coronaviruses. These TCRs are of unknown antigen specificity. TCRdb keeps only in-frame clones here, not all; method: immunoSEQ multiplex PCR. The table shows approximately 25,000 clones, with more than 60% occurring only once. Sequences were obtained from CD4+ T cells from PBMCs, cultured in vitro. These receptors came from a human donor in good health. Both conserved end residues are part of each CDR3. D genes are given only for firm matches. Size is omitted from some rows. Given values are once, few, many or a class for expanded clones.

abundance: NA; v_gene: TRBV30; len: 12; j_gene: TRBJ1-2; d_gene: TRBD1; CDR3aa: CAWGDRGLGYTF; CDR3nt: TGTGCCTGGGGGGACAGGGGGCTTGGCTACACCTTC
abundance: NA; v_gene: TRBV11-3; len: 17; j_gene: TRBJ2-5; d_gene: NA; CDR3aa: CASSLGGRTGTQETQYF; CDR3nt: TGTGCCAGCAGCTTAGGCGGGAGGACAGGAACGCAAGAGACCCAGTACTTC
abundance: few; v_gene: TRBV9; len: 15; j_gene: TRBJ1-2; d_gene: NA; CDR3aa: CASSAPGGLNYGYTF; CDR3nt: TGTGCCAGCAGCGCCCCGGGGGGCTTAAACTATGGCTACACCTTC
abundance: NA; v_gene: TRBV7-7; len: 15; j_gene: TRBJ2-1; d_gene: TRBD2; CDR3aa: CASSEGLAGADEQFF; CDR3nt: TGTGCCAGCAGCGAGGGACTAGCGGGAGCGGATGAGCAGTTCTTC
abundance: NA; v_gene: TRBV7-9; len: 15; j_gene: TRBJ1-1; d_gene: TRBD1; CDR3aa: CASSTYRGRRTEAFF; CDR3nt: TGTGCCAGCAGCACCTACAGGGGGCGGAGGACTGAAGCTTTCTTT
abundance: NA; v_gene: TRBV7-8; len: 17; j_gene: TRBJ1-1; d_gene: TRBD1; CDR3aa: CASSLVYRGRTNTEAFF; CDR3nt: TGTGCCAGCAGCTTAGTTTACAGGGGGCGAACGAACACTGAAGCTTTCTTT
abundance: NA; v_gene: TRBV18; len: 14; j_gene: TRBJ2-7; d_gene: NA; CDR3aa: CASSSTGFKHEQYF; CDR3nt: TGTGCCAGCTCTTCAACGGGGTTTAAACACGAGCAGTACTTC
abundance: few; v_gene: TRBV1; len: 18; j_gene: TRBJ2-7; d_gene: NA; CDR3aa: CTSSQSKASGTDSYEQYF; CDR3nt: TGCACCAGCAGCCAATCGAAGGCGTCGGGGACAGACTCCTACGAGCAGTACTTC
abundance: NA; v_gene: TRBV18; len: 13; j_gene: TRBJ1-1; d_gene: NA; CDR3aa: CASSQGGSTEAFF; CDR3nt: TGTGCCAGCTCACAGGGAGGAAGCACTGAAGCTTTCTTT
abundance: NA; v_gene: TRBV4-2; len: 13; j_gene: TRBJ2-1; d_gene: NA; CDR3aa: CASSQDLEHEQFF; CDR3nt: TGTGCCAGCAGCCAAGATTTGGAACATGAGCAGTTCTTC
abundance: NA; v_gene: TRBV28; len: 11; j_gene: TRBJ1-2; d_gene: TRBD1; CDR3aa: CASTWTGGYTF; CDR3nt: TGTGCCAGTACCTGGACAGGAGGCTACACCTTC
abundance: large; v_gene: TRBV7-3; len: 13; j_gene: TRBJ1-1; d_gene: NA; CDR3aa: CASSFYLNTEAFF; CDR3nt: TGTGCCAGCAGCTTTTACCTGAACACTGAAGCTTTCTTT
abundance: NA; v_gene: TRBV6-6; len: 15; j_gene: TRBJ2-1; d_gene: TRBD1; CDR3aa: CASRLPGGRLDEQFF; CDR3nt: TGTGCCAGCAGACTCCCAGGGGGCCGTTTAGATGAGCAGTTCTTC
abundance: NA; v_gene: TRBV27; len: 15; j_gene: TRBJ2-2; d_gene: NA; CDR3aa: CASSLWHSNTGELFF; CDR3nt: TGTGCCAGCAGTTTATGGCATTCGAACACCGGGGAGCTGTTTTTT